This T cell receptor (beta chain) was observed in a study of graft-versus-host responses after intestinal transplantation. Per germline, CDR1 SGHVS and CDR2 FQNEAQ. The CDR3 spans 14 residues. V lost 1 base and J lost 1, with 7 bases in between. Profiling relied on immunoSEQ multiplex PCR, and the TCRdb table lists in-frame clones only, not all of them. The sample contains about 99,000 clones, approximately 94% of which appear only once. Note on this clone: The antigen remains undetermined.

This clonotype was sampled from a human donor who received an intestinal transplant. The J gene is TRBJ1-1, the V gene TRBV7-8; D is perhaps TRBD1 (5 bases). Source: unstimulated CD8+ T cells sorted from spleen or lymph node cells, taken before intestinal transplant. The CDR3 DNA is TGTGCCAGCAGCTTAGGGGGGAGGAACACTGAAGCTTTCTTT. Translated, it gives CASSLGGRNTEAFF.